This paragraph reports one T cell receptor beta chain. These data belong to a study of OX40 agonist ivuxolimab in advanced cancers. Study-level background: Dose-escalation patients' cancers were hepatocellular carcinoma, melanoma, renal cell or head and neck cancer.

TCRdb's table, derived via immunoSEQ multiplex PCR, lists solely in-frame clones and lacks some. Here the sample spans about 68,000 clones, 65% to 85% being singletons. In germline, CDR1 is MGHDK, CDR2 SYGVNS. This CDR3 contains 14 residues. J was trimmed by 8 bases and V by 1 base; bases with no gene match: 5. The clonotype comes from an adult with an advanced solid tumor such as melanoma, head and neck, liver or kidney cancer. The V and J genes are TRBV25-1 and TRBJ2-1; 7 bases map to TRBD1. This sample comprised CD4+ or CD8+ T cells sorted from blood, obtained in a trial of the OX40 agonist ivuxolimab. Here the CDR3 reads CASSEWTGGHEQFF. The CDR3, as DNA: TGTGCCAGCAGTGAATGGACAGGTGGCCATGAGCAGTTCTTC.